This entry features one T cell receptor (beta chain) sequence. The antigen is undetermined. This sample stems from a study of T cells in tuberculosis. Turning to the study itself: CD1B tetramers identified T cells specific for mycobacterial lipid GMM. Regarding the study as a whole: Smaller alpha distances in active tuberculosis partly reflected shorter CDR3-alpha lengths.

Assay used: immunoSEQ multiplex PCR; TCRdb lists only in-frame clones, some missing. This sample yields 30,000 to 35,000 clones, of which approximately 93% are seen a single time; 2.2% belongs to the top ten. This CDR3 is built from 16 residues. With 0 bases clipped from V and 5 bases from J, the junction kept 9 bases outside the gene matches. Germline V gene data show CDR1 as MGHRA and CDR2 as YSYEKL. The gene calls are TRBV4-1 and TRBJ1-2; 7 positions agree with TRBD1. The receptor's source is a donor under 30 with latent tuberculosis or without tuberculosis infection. Sequencing was carried out using PBMCs. CDR3 region: CASSQEGAGGWYGYTF. CDR3 bases: TGCGCCAGCAGCCAAGAGGGGGCAGGGGGGTGGTATGGCTACACCTTC.